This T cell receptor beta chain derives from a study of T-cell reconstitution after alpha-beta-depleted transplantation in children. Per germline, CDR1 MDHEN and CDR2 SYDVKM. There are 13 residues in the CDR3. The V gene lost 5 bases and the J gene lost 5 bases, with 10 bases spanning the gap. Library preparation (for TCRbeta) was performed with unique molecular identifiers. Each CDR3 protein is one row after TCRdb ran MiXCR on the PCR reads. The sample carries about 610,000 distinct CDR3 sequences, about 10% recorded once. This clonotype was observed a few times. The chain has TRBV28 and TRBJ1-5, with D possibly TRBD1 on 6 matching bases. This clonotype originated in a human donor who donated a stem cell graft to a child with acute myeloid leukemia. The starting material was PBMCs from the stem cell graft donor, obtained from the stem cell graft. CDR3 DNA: TGTGCCAGCAGTACAGGGTTGGATCAGCCCCAGCATTTT. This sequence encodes CASSTGLDQPQHF. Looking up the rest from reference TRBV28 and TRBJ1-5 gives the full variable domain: DVKVTQSSRYLVKRTGEKVFLECVQDMDHENMFWYRQDPGLGLRLIYFSYDVKMKEKGDIPEGYSVSREKKERFSLILESASTNQTSMYLCASSTGLDQPQHFGDGTRLSIL.